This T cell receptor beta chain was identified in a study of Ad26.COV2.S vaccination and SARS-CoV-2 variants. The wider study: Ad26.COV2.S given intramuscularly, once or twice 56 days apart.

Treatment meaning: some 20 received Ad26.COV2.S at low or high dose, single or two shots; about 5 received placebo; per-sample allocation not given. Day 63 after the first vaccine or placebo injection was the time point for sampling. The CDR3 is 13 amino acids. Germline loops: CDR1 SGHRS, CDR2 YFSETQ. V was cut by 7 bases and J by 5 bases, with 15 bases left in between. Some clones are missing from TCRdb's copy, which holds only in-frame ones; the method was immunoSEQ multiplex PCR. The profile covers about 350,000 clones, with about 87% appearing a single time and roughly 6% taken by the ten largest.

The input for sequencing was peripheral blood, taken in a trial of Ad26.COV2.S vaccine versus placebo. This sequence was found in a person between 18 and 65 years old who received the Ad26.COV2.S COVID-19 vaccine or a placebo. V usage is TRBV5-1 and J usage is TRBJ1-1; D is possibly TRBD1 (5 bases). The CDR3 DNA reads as TGCGCCAGCGGCAGTGGCGGGGGTACTGAAGCTTTCTTT. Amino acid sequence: CASGSGGGTEAFF.